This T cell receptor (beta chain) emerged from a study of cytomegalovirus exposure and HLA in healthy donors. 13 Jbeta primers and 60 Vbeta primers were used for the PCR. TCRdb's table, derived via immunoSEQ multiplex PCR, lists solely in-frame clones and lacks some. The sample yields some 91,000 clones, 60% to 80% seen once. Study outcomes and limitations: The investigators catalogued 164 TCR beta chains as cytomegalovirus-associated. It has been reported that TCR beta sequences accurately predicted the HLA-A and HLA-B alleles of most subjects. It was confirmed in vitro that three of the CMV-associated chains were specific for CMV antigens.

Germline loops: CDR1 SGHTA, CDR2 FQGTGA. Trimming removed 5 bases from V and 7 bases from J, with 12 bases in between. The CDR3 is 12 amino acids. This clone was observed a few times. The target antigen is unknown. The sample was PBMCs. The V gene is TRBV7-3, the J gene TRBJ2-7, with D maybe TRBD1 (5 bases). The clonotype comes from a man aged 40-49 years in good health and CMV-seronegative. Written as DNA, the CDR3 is TGTGCCAGCAGCATATCAGGGAAAGAGCAGTACTTC. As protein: CASSISGKEQYF.